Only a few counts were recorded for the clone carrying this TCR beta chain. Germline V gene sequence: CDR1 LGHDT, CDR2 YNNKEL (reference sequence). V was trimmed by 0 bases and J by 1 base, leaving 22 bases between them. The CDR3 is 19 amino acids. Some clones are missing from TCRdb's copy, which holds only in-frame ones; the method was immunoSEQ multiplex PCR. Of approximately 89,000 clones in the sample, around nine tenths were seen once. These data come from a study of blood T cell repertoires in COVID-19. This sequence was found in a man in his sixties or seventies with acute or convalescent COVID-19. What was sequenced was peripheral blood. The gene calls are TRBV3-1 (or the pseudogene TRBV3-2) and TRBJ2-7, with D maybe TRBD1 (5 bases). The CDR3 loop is CASSQDQGTIPFASYEQYF. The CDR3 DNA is TGTGCCAGCAGCCAAGATCAGGGTACGATCCCCTTTGCTTCCTACGAGCAGTACTTC.